These 8 T cell receptor beta chains were sequenced from one sample in a study of cytomegalovirus exposure and HLA in healthy donors. The primer mix had 60 Vbeta and 13 Jbeta primers. Method: immunoSEQ multiplex PCR; TCRdb's copy keeps in-frame clones and lacks some. The sample shows over 100,000 clones, around 9% of them seen only once. Specimen: PBMCs. The receptors originated from a woman aged 35 to 49 in good health and CMV-seropositive.

The CDR3, as DNA: TGTGCCAGCAGCCAAGATCGGGTTGTTACCCTCCACTTT. Translating it yields CASSQDRVVTLHF. The V and J genes are TRBV4-2 and TRBJ1-6, with no clear D. Germline CDR1 reads LGHNA; CDR2 reads YNFKEQ. The CDR3 is 13 residues long. Trimming pared 0 bases from V and 14 bases from J, leaving 11 bases between.

This sequence joins TRBV2 and TRBJ2-4; 11 bases fit TRBD2. V gave up 7 bases and J gave up 7 bases; unmatched junction bases: 3. Germline V CDR1 and CDR2: SNHLY, FYNNEI. This CDR3 region has 13 residues. CDR3 bases: TGTGCCAGCAAGCGACTAGCGGGGAACATTCAGTACTTC. This encodes CASKRLAGNIQYF.

This chain joins TRBV7-2 and TRBJ2-7, with D unresolved. Trimming removed 3 bases from V and 4 bases from J, with 16 bases in between. Germline V lookup: CDR1 SGHTA, CDR2 FQGNSA. The CDR3 is made up of 15 amino acids. The CDR3 loop reads CASSLSPPPGYEQYF. The CDR3 DNA sequence: TGTGCCAGCAGCTTGTCCCCCCCTCCCGGGTACGAGCAGTACTTC. Full variable domain (missing parts from reference TRBV7-2 and TRBJ2-7): GAGVSQSPSNKVTEKGKDVELRCDPISGHTALYWYRQSLGQGLEFLIYFQGNSAPDKSGLPSDRFSAERTGGSVSTLTIQRTQQEDSAVYLCASSLSPPPGYEQYFGPGTRLTVT.

This clone was recorded a few times. In nucleotides, the CDR3 is TGCGCCAGCAGCCCAGGGGGCAACCAAGAGACCCAGTACTTC. It encodes CASSPGGNQETQYF. The chain combines TRBV5-1 with TRBJ2-5; 8 bases match TRBD1. CDR3 size: 14 residues. V lost 4 bases to trimming and J lost 0 bases; unmatched junction nucleotides: 2. CDR1 is SGHRS and CDR2 is YFSETQ in the germline V gene. The variable domain in full, with the rest retrieved from reference TRBV5-1 and TRBJ2-5, is KAGVTQTPRYLIKTRGQQVTLSCSPISGHRSVSWYQQTPGQGLQFLFEYFSETQRNKGNFPGRFSGRQFSNSRSEMNVSTLELGDSALYLCASSPGGNQETQYFGPGTRLLVL.

This sequence joins TRBV6-5 and TRBJ1-1; D not resolved. Looked up from germline, CDR1 is MNHEY and CDR2 is SVGAGI. This CDR3 is built from 13 residues. Trimming left V 10 bases short and J 1 base short, with 13 bases between. The CDR3 reads CATSWLKNTEAFF. DNA of the CDR3: TGTGCCACCTCCTGGCTGAAGAACACTGAAGCTTTCTTT.

This clone was found a few times. The rearrangement joins TRBV5-1 to TRBJ1-1; 7 nucleotides match TRBD1. Germline CDR1 reads SGHRS; CDR2 reads YFSETQ. V gave up 3 bases and J gave up 8 bases; unmatched junction bases: 10. The CDR3 runs 14 residues. The CDR3 reads CASSWSPTGLEAFF. DNA of the CDR3: TGCGCCAGCAGCTGGAGCCCGACAGGGTTGGAAGCTTTCTTT.

This clone was counted only a few times. The same CDR3 is also encoded by other DNA sequences in this sample. The V call is TRBV7-6, the J call TRBJ2-5; 9 bases are shared with TRBD2. Germline V gene lookup returns CDR1 SGHVS and CDR2 FNYEAQ. This CDR3 comprises 17 residues. V shed 5 bases and J 5 bases; nucleotides not matched to a gene: 15. The DNA of the CDR3 is TGTGCCAGCAGCCCCCGCCTGGCGGGGGGGGCCGCGGAGACCCAGTACTTC. It specifies CASSPRLAGGAAETQYF.

DNA for the CDR3: TGTGCCAGCAGCCCGGAGTCCCACAATGAGCAGTTCTTC. As protein: CASSPESHNEQFF. The chain recombines TRBV7-9 with TRBJ2-1, with D unclear. This CDR3 contains 13 residues. Looked up from germline, CDR1 is SEHNR and CDR2 is FQNEAQ (reference sequence). Trimming took off 5 bases at V and 5 bases at J, with 10 bases between the two ends.